The following is a T cell receptor beta chain sequence with its context. This entry is derived from a study of blood T cell repertoires in COVID-19. As for the study in general: Samples taken during acute and convalescent COVID-19 were collected in the United States, Italy and Spain. T cells, B-cell-depleted T cells, or PBMCs supplied cDNA or gDNA.

The CDR3 totals 12 residues. Unmatched junction bases numbered 4, after V lost 6 bases and J lost 7 bases. From germline, CDR1 is MDHEN and CDR2 SYDVKM. Methods used by the authors: Estimated nucleated cell counts came from reference gene primer amplification. Measured with immunoSEQ multiplex PCR; TCRdb has only the in-frame clones, and not every one. That table furnishes V, J and clone size, whereas the DNA furnished D and trimming. The sample lists roughly 120,000 clones; 70% to 85% were seen once. This chain links TRBV28 with TRBJ2-5; the match to TRBD1 covers 8 bases. Sequencing input: peripheral blood. The clonotype comes from a man in his 70s with active or convalescent COVID-19. Here the CDR3 reads CASRDRVSTQYF. Written as DNA, the CDR3 is TGTGCCAGCAGGGACAGGGTCTCGACCCAGTACTTC.